The source of this T cell receptor (beta chain) is a study of control samples from healthy donors and cancer patients. Trimming shortened V by 4 bases and J by 4 bases, and 8 bases separated the two germline ends. This CDR3 region has 12 residues. Germline CDR1 SGHTS, CDR2 YDEGEE. Sequencing was performed with immunoSEQ multiplex PCR; in TCRdb, only in-frame clones are kept and a portion is missing. The sample lists 90,000 to 100,000 clones, around three quarters occurring once. J is TRBJ1-1 and V is TRBV5-8; the D is unclear. The TCR comes from a woman aged 25 to 45 in good health. Sequencing was carried out using blood. The CDR3, as DNA: TGTGCCAGCAGCCCCGGGAGCACTGAAGCTTTCTTT. It specifies CASSPGSTEAFF.